These 9 T cell receptor beta chains originate from one sample sequenced in a study of shared clonotypes between healthy human individuals. The table came from immunoSEQ multiplex PCR; TCRdb's copy has only in-frame clones and leaves some out. The data hold about 380,000 clones, with 96% observed a single time. The specimen sequenced was memory CD8+ T cells sorted from blood. The sample's subset: CD45RO+ cells pooled with CCR7-negative TemRA cells. These receptors came from a young man in good health.

This clone was picked up a small number of times. The chain couples TRBV6-1 to TRBJ2-7; 12 nucleotides match TRBD1. Germline V gives CDR1 MNHNS, CDR2 SASEGT. Trimming removed 4 bases from V and 9 bases from J; junction bases left unmatched: 10. The CDR3 has 15 amino acids. The CDR3 loop is CASSVRTGQGAGQYF. For the CDR3, the DNA is TGTGCCAGCAGTGTAAGAACGGGACAGGGGGCGGGGCAGTACTTC.

V is TRBV23-1 and J is TRBJ2-4; perhaps TRBD2 as D (5 bases). TRBV23-1 carries the ORF label, with uncertain function. V lost 4 bases and J lost 6, with 16 bases in between. The CDR3 runs to 15 residues. The DNA for the CDR3 is TGCGCCAGCAGTCTACCGAGGGTACGGTTAAACATTCAGTACTTC. Translation gives CASSLPRVRLNIQYF.

The V gene is TRBV7-3, the J gene TRBJ2-7; 7 bases align to TRBD1. V dropped 6 bases and J dropped 0; count of bases not matched to a gene: 8. Germline V gives CDR1 SGHTA, CDR2 FQGTGA. CDR3 length: 15 residues. The CDR3 here is CASRSTGAVSYEQYF. CDR3 DNA sequence: TGTGCCAGCAGGTCTACAGGGGCGGTCTCCTACGAGCAGTACTTC.

V usage is TRBV20-1 and J usage is TRBJ1-2; 10 positions agree with TRBD1. Germline loops: CDR1 DFQATT, CDR2 SNEGSKA (reference sequence). The CDR3 runs to 11 residues. Trimming cost V 6 bases and J 8 bases; bases outside gene matches: 3. The CDR3 reads CSAGTGAGYTF. As DNA, the CDR3 is TGCAGTGCGGGGACAGGGGCCGGCTACACCTTC.

V usage is TRBV7-9 and J usage is TRBJ2-3; tentatively, D is TRBD2 (6 bases). The V and J ends lost 2 bases and 6 bases respectively, with 12 bases between them. The CDR3 is 14 amino acids. Germline V gene sequence: CDR1 SEHNR, CDR2 FQNEAQ (reference sequence). The CDR3 bases are TGTGCCAGCAGCTTATGGCGGGAAGCGGATACGCAGTATTTT. Residues: CASSLWREADTQYF.

The chain combines TRBV4-1 with TRBJ2-7; D might be TRBD1 (6 bases). The CDR3 extends over 15 amino acids. V was shortened by 1 base and J by 2 bases, with 12 bases between the two germline ends. Per germline, CDR1 MGHRA and CDR2 YSYEKL. CDR3 region: CASSQVGAGAYEQYF. The CDR3 nucleotides are TGCGCCAGCAGCCAAGTCGGCGCAGGGGCCTACGAGCAGTACTTC.

The gene calls are TRBV9 and TRBJ2-2; a weak D match, TRBD2 (5 bases). Trimming removed 0 bases from V and 4 bases from J, with 13 bases in between. The CDR3 has 16 residues. Germline V gene data show CDR1 as SGDLS and CDR2 as YYNGEE. DNA for the CDR3: TGTGCCAGCAGCGTAGCCGGGGTTCTTACCACCGGGGAGCTGTTTTTT. Residues: CASSVAGVLTTGELFF. The full variable domain, with the rest looked up from reference TRBV9 and TRBJ2-2, is DSGVTQTPKHLITATGQRVTLRCSPRSGDLSVYWYQQSLDQGLQFLIQYYNGEERAKGNILERFSAQQFPDLHSELNLSSLELGDSALYFCASSVAGVLTTGELFFGEGSRLTVL.

The chain combines TRBV18 with TRBJ2-7; 9 bases are shared with TRBD1. This CDR3 spans 14 amino acids. V dropped 1 base and J dropped 7; count of bases not matched to a gene: 5. Germline-derived CDR1 and CDR2 are KGHSH and LQKENI. The CDR3 DNA reads as TGTGCCAGCTCACCACGGACAGGGGCTGGGGAGCAGTACTTC. Residues: CASSPRTGAGEQYF.

In its sample, this clone was seen once. The CDR3 DNA reads TGTGCCAGCAGGCGACAGGGTAAAGAGACCCAGTACTTC. Translated, it gives CASRRQGKETQYF. The V and J genes are TRBV2 and TRBJ2-5; TRBD1 aligns across 7 bases. J was trimmed by 3 bases and V by 6 bases; bases with no gene match: 4. This CDR3 has 13 amino acids. Looked up from germline, CDR1 is SNHLY and CDR2 is FYNNEI. The full variable domain, its missing parts supplied by reference TRBV2 and TRBJ2-5, is EPEVTQTPSHQVTQMGQEVILRCVPISNHLYFYWYRQILGQKVEFLVSFYNNEISEKSEIFDDQFSVERPDGSNFTLKIRSTKLEDSAMYFCASRRQGKETQYFGPGTRLLVL.